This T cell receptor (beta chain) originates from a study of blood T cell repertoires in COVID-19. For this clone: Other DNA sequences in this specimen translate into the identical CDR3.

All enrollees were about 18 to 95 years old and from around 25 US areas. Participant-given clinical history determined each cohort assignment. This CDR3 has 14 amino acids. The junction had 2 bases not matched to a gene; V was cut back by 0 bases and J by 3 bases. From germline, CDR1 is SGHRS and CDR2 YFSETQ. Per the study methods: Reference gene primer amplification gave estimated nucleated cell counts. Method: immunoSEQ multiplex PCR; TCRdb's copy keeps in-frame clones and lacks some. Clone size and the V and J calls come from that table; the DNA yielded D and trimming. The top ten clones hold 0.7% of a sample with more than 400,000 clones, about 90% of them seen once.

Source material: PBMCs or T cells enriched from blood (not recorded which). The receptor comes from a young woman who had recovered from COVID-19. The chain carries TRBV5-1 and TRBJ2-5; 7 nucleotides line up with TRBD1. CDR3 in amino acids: CASSLGTGEETQYF. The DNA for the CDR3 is TGCGCCAGCAGCTTGGGAACAGGGGAAGAGACCCAGTACTTC.